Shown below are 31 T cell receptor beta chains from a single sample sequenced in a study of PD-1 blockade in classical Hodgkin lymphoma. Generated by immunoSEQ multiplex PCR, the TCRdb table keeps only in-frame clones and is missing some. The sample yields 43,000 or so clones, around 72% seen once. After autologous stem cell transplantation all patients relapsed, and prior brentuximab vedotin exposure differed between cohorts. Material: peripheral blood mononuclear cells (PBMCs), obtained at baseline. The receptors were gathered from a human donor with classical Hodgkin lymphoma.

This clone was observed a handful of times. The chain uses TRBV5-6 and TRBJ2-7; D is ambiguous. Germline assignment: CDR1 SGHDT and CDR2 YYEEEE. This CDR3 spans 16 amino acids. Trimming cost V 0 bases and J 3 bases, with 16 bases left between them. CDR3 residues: CASSLASGRQRYEQYF. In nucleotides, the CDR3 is TGTGCCAGCAGCTTGGCTTCGGGTAGGCAACGCTACGAGCAGTACTTC. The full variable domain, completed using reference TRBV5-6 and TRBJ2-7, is DAGVTQSPTHLIKTRGQQVTLRCSPKSGHDTVSWYQQALGQGPQFIFQYYEEEERQRGNFPDRFSGHQFPNYSSELNVNALLLGDSALYLCASSLASGRQRYEQYFGPGTRLTVT.

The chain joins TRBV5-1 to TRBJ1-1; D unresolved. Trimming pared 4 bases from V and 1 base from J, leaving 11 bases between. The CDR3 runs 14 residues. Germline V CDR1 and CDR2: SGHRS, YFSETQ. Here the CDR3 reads CASSPMAANTEAFF. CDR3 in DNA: TGCGCCAGCAGCCCCATGGCAGCGAACACTGAAGCTTTCTTT.

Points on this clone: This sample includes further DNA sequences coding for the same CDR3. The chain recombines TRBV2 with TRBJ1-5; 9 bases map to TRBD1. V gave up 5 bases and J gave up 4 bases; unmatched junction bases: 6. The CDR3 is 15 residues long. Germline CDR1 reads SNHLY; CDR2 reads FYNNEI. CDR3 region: CASSLGQGPNQPQHF. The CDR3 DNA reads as TGTGCCAGCAGTTTAGGACAGGGGCCAAATCAGCCCCAGCATTTT.

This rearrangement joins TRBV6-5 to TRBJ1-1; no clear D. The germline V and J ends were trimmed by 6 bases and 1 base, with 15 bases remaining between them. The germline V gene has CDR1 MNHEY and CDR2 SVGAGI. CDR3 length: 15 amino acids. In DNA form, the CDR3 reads TGTGCCAGCAGCCCTACCCCAGTAGGGAACACTGAAGCTTTCTTT. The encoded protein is CASSPTPVGNTEAFF.

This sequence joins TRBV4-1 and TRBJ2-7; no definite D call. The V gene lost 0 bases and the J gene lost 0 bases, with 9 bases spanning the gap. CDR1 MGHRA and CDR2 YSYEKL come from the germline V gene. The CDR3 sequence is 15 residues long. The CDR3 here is CASSQEPLSSYEQYF. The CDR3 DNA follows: TGCGCCAGCAGCCAAGAACCCCTTTCCTCCTACGAGCAGTACTTC.

In DNA, the CDR3 is TGCAGCGTTCCTTCACAGGGGTTCAATGAGCAGTTCTTC. Translated, it gives CSVPSQGFNEQFF. V is TRBV29-1 and J is TRBJ2-1; 7 positions match TRBD1. The J segment lost 6 bases and the V segment lost 5 bases, leaving 7 bases of the junction unmatched. Germline loops: CDR1 SQVTM, CDR2 ANQGSEA. The CDR3 has 13 residues.

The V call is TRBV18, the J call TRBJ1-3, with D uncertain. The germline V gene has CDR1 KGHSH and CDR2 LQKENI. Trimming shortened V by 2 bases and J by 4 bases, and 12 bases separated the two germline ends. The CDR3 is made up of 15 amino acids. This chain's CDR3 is CASSPVSIGGNTIYF. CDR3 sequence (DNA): TGTGCCAGCTCACCAGTGTCGATCGGAGGAAACACCATATATTTT. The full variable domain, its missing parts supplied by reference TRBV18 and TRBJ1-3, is NAGVMQNPRHLVRRRGQEARLRCSPMKGHSHVYWYRQLPEEGLKFMVYLQKENIIDESGMPKERFSAEFPKEGPSILRIQQVVRGDSAAYFCASSPVSIGGNTIYFGEGSWLTVV.

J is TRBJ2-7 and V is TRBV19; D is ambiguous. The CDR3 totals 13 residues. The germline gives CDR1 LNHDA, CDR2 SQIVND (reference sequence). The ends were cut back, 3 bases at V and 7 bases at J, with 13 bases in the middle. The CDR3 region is CASSISYSREQYF. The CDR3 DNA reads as TGTGCCAGTAGTATCTCGTACAGCCGGGAGCAGTACTTC.

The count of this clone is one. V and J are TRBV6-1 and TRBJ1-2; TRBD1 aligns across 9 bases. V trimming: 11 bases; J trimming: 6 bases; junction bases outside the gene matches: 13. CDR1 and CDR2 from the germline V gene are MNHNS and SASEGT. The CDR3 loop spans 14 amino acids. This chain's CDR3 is CASSIGGTGNGYTF. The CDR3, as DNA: TGTGCCTCCTCGATTGGGGGGACAGGGAATGGCTACACCTTC.

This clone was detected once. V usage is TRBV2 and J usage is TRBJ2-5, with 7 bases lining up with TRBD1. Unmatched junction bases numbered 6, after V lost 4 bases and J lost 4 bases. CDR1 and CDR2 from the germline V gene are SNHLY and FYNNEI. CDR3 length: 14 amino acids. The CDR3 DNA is TGTGCCAGCAGTGTAAGCAGGGGGTCAGAGACCCAGTACTTC. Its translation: CASSVSRGSETQYF.

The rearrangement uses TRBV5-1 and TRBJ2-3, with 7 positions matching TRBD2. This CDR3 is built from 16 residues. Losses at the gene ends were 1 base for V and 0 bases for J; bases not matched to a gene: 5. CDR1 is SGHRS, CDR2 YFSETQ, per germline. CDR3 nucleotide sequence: TGCGCCAGCAGCTTGAATGGGCGGGGGAGCACAGATACGCAGTATTTT. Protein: CASSLNGRGSTDTQYF.

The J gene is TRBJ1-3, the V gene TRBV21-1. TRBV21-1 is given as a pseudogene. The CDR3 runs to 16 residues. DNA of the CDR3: TGTGCCAGCAGCAAAACCCGGTCGGGGACTGGAAACACCATATATTTT. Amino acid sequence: CASSKTRSGTGNTIYF.

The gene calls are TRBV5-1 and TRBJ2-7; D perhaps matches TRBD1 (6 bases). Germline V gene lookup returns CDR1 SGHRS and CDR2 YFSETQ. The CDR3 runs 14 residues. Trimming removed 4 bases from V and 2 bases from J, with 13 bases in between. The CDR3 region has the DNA TGCGCCAGCAGCCGGGACACTACAACCTACGAGCAGTACTTC. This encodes CASSRDTTTYEQYF.

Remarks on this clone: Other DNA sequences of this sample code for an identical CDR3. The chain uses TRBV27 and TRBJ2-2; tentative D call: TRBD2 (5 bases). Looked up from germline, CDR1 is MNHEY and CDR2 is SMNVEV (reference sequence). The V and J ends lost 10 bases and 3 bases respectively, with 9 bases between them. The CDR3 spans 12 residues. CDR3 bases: TGTGCCACCGGAGGTTACACCGGGGAGCTGTTTTTT. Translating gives CATGGYTGELFF.

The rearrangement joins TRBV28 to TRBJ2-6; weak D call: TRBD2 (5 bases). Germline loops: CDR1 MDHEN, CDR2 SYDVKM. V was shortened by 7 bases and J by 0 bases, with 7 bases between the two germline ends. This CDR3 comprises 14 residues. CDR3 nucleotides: TGTGCCAGCACGGGGTTCTCTGGGGCCAACGTCCTGACTTTC. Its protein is CASTGFSGANVLTF.

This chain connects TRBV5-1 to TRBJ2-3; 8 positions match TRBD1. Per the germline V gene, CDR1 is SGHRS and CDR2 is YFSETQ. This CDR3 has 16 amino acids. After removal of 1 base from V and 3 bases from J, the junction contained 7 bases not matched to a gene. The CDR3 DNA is TGCGCCAGCAGCTTGCAAGGGACAGGAGGAACAGATACGCAGTATTTT. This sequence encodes CASSLQGTGGTDTQYF.

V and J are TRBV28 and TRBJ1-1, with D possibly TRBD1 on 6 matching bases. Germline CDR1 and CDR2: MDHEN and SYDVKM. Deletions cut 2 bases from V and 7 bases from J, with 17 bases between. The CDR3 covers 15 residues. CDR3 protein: CASSLPTGLGGEAFF. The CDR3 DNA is TGTGCCAGCAGTTTACCGACGGGGTTAGGGGGTGAAGCTTTCTTT.

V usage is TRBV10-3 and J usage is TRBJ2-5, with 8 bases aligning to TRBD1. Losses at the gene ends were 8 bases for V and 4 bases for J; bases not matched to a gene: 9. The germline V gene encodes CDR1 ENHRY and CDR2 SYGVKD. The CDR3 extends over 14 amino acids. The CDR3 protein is CAIRQGLGGETQYF. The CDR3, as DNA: TGTGCCATCCGACAGGGGCTGGGCGGAGAGACCCAGTACTTC.

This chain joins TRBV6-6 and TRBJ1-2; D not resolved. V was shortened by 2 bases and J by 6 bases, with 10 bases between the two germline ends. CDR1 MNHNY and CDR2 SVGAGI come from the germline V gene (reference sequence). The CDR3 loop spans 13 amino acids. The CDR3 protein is CASSYGLNDGYTF. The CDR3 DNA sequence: TGTGCCAGCAGTTACGGTCTCAACGATGGCTACACCTTC.

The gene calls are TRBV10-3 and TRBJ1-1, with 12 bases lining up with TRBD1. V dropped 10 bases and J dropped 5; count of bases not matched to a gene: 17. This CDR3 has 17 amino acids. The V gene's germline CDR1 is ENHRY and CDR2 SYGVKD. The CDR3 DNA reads TGTGCCACTACAAAAACCGGGACAGGGGGCGTAGGGACTGAAGCTTTCTTT. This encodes CATTKTGTGGVGTEAFF.

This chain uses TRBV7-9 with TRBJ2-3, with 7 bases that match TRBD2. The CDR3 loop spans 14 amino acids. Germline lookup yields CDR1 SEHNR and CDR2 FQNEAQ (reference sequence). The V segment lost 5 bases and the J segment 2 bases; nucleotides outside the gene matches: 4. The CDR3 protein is CASSSGTHTDTQYF. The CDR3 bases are TGTGCCAGCAGCAGCGGGACGCACACAGATACGCAGTATTTT.

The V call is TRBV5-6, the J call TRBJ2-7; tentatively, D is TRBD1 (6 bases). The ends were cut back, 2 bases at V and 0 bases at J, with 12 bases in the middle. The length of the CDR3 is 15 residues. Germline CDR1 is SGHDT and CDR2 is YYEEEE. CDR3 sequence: CASSFWGPVSYEQYF. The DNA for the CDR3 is TGTGCCAGCAGCTTTTGGGGGCCCGTCTCCTACGAGCAGTACTTC.

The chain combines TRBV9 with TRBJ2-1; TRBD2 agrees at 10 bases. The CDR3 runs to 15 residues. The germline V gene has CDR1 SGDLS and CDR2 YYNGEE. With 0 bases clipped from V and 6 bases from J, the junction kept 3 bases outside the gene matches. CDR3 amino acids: CASSVGASGSNEQFF. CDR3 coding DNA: TGTGCCAGCAGCGTAGGGGCTAGCGGGAGCAATGAGCAGTTCTTC.

CDR3 in DNA: TGTGCCAGCAGTGAAGCGACGGGACAGGGTGGACAGCCCCAGCATTTT. It translates to CASSEATGQGGQPQHF. The chain combines TRBV6-1 with TRBJ1-5; 9 nucleotides agree with TRBD1. Per the germline V gene, CDR1 is MNHNS and CDR2 is SASEGT. The CDR3 is 16 residues long. The ends lost 0 bases at V and 7 bases at J; junction bases unmatched: 7.

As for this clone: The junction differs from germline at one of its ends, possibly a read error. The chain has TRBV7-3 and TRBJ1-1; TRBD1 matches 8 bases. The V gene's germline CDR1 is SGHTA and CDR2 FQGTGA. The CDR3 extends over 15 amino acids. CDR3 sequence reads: CASSLNPAGGDGSVF. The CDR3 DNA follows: TGTGCCAGCAGCTTAAATCCCGCAGGGGGCGATGGATCTGTCTTT.

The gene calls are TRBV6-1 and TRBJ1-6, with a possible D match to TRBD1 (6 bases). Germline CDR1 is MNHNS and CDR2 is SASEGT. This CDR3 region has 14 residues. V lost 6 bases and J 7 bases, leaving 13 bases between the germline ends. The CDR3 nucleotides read TGTGCCAGCAGACCCGGGACATCAAATTCACCCCTCCACTTT. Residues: CASRPGTSNSPLHF.

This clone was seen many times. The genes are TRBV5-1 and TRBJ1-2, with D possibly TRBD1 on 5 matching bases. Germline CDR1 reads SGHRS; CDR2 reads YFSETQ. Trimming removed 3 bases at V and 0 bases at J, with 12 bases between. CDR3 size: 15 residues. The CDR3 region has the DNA TGCGCCAGCAGCTCTCCGGGGACGGCTAACTATGGCTACACCTTC. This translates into CASSSPGTANYGYTF.

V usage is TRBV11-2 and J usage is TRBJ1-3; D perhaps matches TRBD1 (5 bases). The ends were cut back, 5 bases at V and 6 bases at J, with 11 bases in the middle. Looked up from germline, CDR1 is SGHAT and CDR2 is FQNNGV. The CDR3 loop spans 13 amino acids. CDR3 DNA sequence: TGTGCCAGCAGCCAGACAGCGCAAAACACCATATATTTT. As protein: CASSQTAQNTIYF.

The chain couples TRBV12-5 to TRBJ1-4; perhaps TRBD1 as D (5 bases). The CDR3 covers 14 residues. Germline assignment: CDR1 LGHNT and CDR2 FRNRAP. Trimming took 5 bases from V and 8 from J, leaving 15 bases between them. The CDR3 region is CASGLGTEGEKLFF. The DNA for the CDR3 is TGTGCTAGTGGTCTAGGGACGGAGGGCGAAAAACTGTTTTTT. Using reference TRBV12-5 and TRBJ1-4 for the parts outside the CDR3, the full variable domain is DARVTQTPRHKVTEMGQEVTMRCQPILGHNTVFWYRQTMMQGLELLAYFRNRAPLDDSGMPKDRFSAEMPDATLATLKIQPSEPRDSAVYFCASGLGTEGEKLFFGSGTQLSVL.

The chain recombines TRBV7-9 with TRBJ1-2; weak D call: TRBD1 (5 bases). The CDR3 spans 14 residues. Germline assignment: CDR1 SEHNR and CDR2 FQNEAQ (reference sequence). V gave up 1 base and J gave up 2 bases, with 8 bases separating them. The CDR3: CASSLGSGNYGYTF. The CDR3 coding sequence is TGTGCCAGCAGCTTAGGGTCAGGGAACTATGGCTACACCTTC. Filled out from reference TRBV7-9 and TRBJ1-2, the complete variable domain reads DTGVSQNPRHKITKRGQNVTFRCDPISEHNRLYWYRQTLGQGPEFLTYFQNEAQLEKSRLLSDRFSAERPKGSFSTLEIQRTEQGDSAMYLCASSLGSGNYGYTFGSGTRLTVV.

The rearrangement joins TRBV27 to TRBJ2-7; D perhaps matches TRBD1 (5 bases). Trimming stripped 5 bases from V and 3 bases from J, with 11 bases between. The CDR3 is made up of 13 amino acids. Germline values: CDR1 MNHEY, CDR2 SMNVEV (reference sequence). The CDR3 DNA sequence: TGTGCCAGCAGTGTTGGGGCAATCTACGAGCAGTACTTC. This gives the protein CASSVGAIYEQYF.